What follows are 19 T cell receptor beta chains derived from one specimen sequenced in a study of T cells in Graves' hyperthyroidism and ophthalmopathy. Amplification of TCR beta CDR3 regions used RNA as the template. HTBI primers were the set used in a first-round RT-PCR of the TCR CDR3. TCRdb itself ran the multiplex PCR reads through MiXCR, one entry per CDR3 protein. The table lists 250,000 to 300,000 distinct CDR3 sequences, around 15% of them singletons. Sample: blood. These receptors originate from a woman in her sixties or seventies with Graves' ophthalmopathy.

This clonotype showed up just once. The chain links TRBV19 to TRBJ2-3; D remains unclear. Germline V CDR1 and CDR2: LNHDA, SQIVND (reference sequence). V was pared by 6 bases and J by 2 bases, with 9 bases between. The CDR3 is made up of 13 amino acids. The CDR3 sequence: CASRDPFTDTQYF. The CDR3 DNA sequence: TGTGCCAGTAGGGACCCTTTCACAGATACGCAGTATTTT.

This clonotype has only a few counts. The chain carries TRBV6-1 and TRBJ2-7; D gene uncertain. This CDR3 spans 13 amino acids. Deletions cut 7 bases from V and 3 bases from J, with 13 bases between. From germline, CDR1 is MNHNS and CDR2 SASEGT. CDR3 coding DNA: TGTGCCAGCACCCCCGTTAGTATCTACGAGCAGTACTTC. Its protein product is CASTPVSIYEQYF.

The chain recombines TRBV5-4 with TRBJ1-2; D is unresolved. CDR3 length equals 13 residues. Per the germline V gene, CDR1 is SGHNT and CDR2 is YYREEE (reference sequence). Trimming took 0 bases from V and 3 from J, leaving 6 bases between them. The CDR3 loop is CASSLVADYGYTF. The CDR3 bases are TGTGCCAGCAGCTTGGTCGCAGACTATGGCTACACCTTC.

This clonotype was recorded at least ten times. This chain joins TRBV6-2 or TRBV6-3 and TRBJ2-3, with 8 bases identical to TRBD2. The trim removed 0 bases at V and 6 bases at J, leaving 14 bases unmatched. Germline V gene data show CDR1 as MNHEY and CDR2 as SVGEGT. This CDR3 region has 18 residues. CDR3 protein: CASSYSPWSGGGMDTQYF. CDR3 sequence (DNA): TGTGCCAGCAGTTACTCTCCCTGGAGCGGCGGGGGGATGGATACGCAGTATTTT.

This clonotype was seen repeatedly, ten times or more. The chain couples TRBV11-2 to TRBJ1-1; D is possibly TRBD1 (5 bases). Per the germline V gene, CDR1 is SGHAT and CDR2 is FQNNGV. This CDR3 region has 14 residues. V lost 3 bases and J 4 bases, leaving 12 bases between the germline ends. This chain's CDR3 is CASSLMGLATEAFF. CDR3 bases: TGTGCCAGCAGCTTGATGGGGCTGGCCACTGAAGCTTTCTTT.

This clonotype showed up just a few times. The chain links TRBV18 to TRBJ1-3; TRBD1 is a possible D gene (6 bases). The CDR3 spans 18 residues. Looked up from germline, CDR1 is KGHSH and CDR2 is LQKENI. Trimming cost V 3 bases and J 2 bases, with 20 bases left between them. The CDR3 DNA follows: TGTGCCAGCTCACCCTATCCTCAACAGGGAGCGGCTGGAAACACCATATATTTT. It codes for CASSPYPQQGAAGNTIYF. The full variable domain, with the rest looked up from reference TRBV18 and TRBJ1-3, is NAGVMQNPRHLVRRRGQEARLRCSPMKGHSHVYWYRQLPEEGLKFMVYLQKENIIDESGMPKERFSAEFPKEGPSILRIQQVVRGDSAAYFCASSPYPQQGAAGNTIYFGEGSWLTVV.

A few counts support this clonotype. The chain recombines TRBV19 with TRBJ2-1, with 9 positions matching TRBD1. The V gene end was trimmed by 3 bases and the J gene end by 9 bases; junction bases not matched to a gene: 9. The CDR3 has 15 residues. Germline V gene sequence: CDR1 LNHDA, CDR2 SQIVND (reference sequence). The CDR3 loop is CASSIGDREGSEQFF. The CDR3 DNA is TGTGCCAGTAGTATCGGGGACAGGGAGGGAAGTGAGCAGTTCTTC.

This clonotype was recorded many times. V gene TRBV6-2 or TRBV6-3 combines with J gene TRBJ2-3; possibly TRBD1 or TRBD2 for D (5 bases each). The CDR3 extends over 17 amino acids. Trimming took 6 bases from V and 0 from J, leaving 19 bases between them. CDR1 MNHEY and CDR2 SVGEGT come from the germline V gene. The CDR3 nucleotides read TGTGCCAGCAGCCCCAGGGTCGGAGGACTGAGCACAGATACGCAGTATTTT. This encodes CASSPRVGGLSTDTQYF.

This clonotype appeared a few times. The chain couples TRBV5-1 to TRBJ2-6; perhaps TRBD1 as D (6 bases). V was clipped by 4 bases and J by 0 bases, with 14 bases between them. The V gene's germline CDR1 is SGHRS and CDR2 YFSETQ. The length of the CDR3 is 17 residues. The CDR3: CASSHGQISSGANVLTF. CDR3 nucleotides: TGCGCCAGCAGCCACGGACAGATAAGCTCTGGGGCCAACGTCCTGACTTTC.

This clonotype has ten or more counts. The rearrangement joins TRBV7-2 to TRBJ2-3; 10 bases are shared with TRBD2. The CDR3 runs 16 residues. Trimming took 5 bases from V and 7 from J; bases not matched to a gene: 12. CDR1 is SGHTA, CDR2 FQGNSA, per germline. The CDR3 reads CASSTLGSGGANTQYF. In nucleotides, the CDR3 is TGTGCCAGCAGCACCCTTGGAAGCGGGGGGGCAAATACGCAGTATTTT.

Many counts were recorded for this clonotype. The chain is built from TRBV12-3 or TRBV12-4 and TRBJ2-2, with D possibly being TRBD1 (6 bases). The V gene lost 6 bases and the J gene lost 5 bases, with 13 bases spanning the gap. The CDR3 totals 14 residues. DNA of the CDR3: TGTGCCAGCAGAGACACTAGGGGGACCGGGGAGCTGTTTTTT. Protein: CASRDTRGTGELFF.

This clonotype was found a few times. This chain joins TRBV7-2 and TRBJ1-4; 10 bases fit TRBD1. Germline CDR1 and CDR2: SGHTA and FQGNSA. The V and J ends lost 5 bases and 2 bases, in that order; junction bases with no gene match: 2. The CDR3 consists of 15 residues. Written as DNA, the CDR3 is TGTGCCAGCAGCACGGACAGGGGGACTAATGAAAAACTGTTTTTT. Amino acid sequence: CASSTDRGTNEKLFF.

This clonotype has at least ten counts. The chain links TRBV30 to TRBJ2-3; D may be TRBD2 (6 bases). This CDR3 contains 14 residues. Per germline, CDR1 GTSNPN and CDR2 SVGIG (reference sequence). V shed 0 bases and J shed 6 bases, with 13 bases lying between them. The CDR3 here is CAWSVRGTDDTQYF. The CDR3 DNA reads TGTGCCTGGAGTGTACGAGGGACTGATGATACGCAGTATTTT. Drawing the rest from reference TRBV30 and TRBJ2-3, the complete variable domain is SQTIHQWPATLVQPVGSPLSLECTVEGTSNPNLYWYRQAAGRGLQLLFYSVGIGQISSEVPQNLSASRPQDRQFILSSKKLLLSDSGFYLCAWSVRGTDDTQYFGPGTRLTVL.

In its sample, this clonotype was seen many times. This sequence joins TRBV28 and TRBJ2-3, with 9 positions matching TRBD1. V trimming: 5 bases; J trimming: 2 bases; junction bases outside the gene matches: 5. Germline V CDR1 and CDR2: MDHEN, SYDVKM. This CDR3 contains 15 residues. The CDR3 DNA sequence: TGTGCCAGCAGTCCCTGGACAGGGGACACAGATACGCAGTATTTT. It is translated as CASSPWTGDTDTQYF.

This clonotype showed up many times. The rearrangement uses TRBV7-2 and TRBJ2-5; no definite D call. The CDR3 loop spans 13 amino acids. Trimming left V 5 bases short and J 5 bases short, with 12 bases between. Germline V gene lookup returns CDR1 SGHTA and CDR2 FQGNSA. The CDR3 loop reads CASSPKPDETQYF. In DNA form, the CDR3 reads TGTGCCAGCAGCCCCAAACCGGATGAGACCCAGTACTTC.

This clonotype occurred many times. This chain uses TRBV29-1 with TRBJ1-1; D remains unclear. The V gene lost 3 bases and the J gene lost 5 bases, with 13 bases spanning the gap. Looked up from germline, CDR1 is SQVTM and CDR2 is ANQGSEA. This CDR3 region has 13 residues. The CDR3 bases are TGCAGCGTTGACTCGGGCGGTCAGACTGAAGCTTTCTTT. Its protein product is CSVDSGGQTEAFF.

The CDR3 sequence is CASSPDWGTTEAFF. The CDR3 DNA reads TGTGCCAGCAGCCCAGACTGGGGGACCACTGAAGCTTTCTTT. The chain employs TRBV4-2 and TRBJ1-1; D is possibly TRBD1 (5 bases). The CDR3 totals 14 residues. Germline V CDR1 and CDR2: LGHNA, YNFKEQ. Trimming stripped 4 bases from V and 4 bases from J, with 13 bases between.

This clonotype came up many times. The chain has TRBV7-2 and TRBJ1-5, with 8 bases matching TRBD1. The germline V gene encodes CDR1 SGHTA and CDR2 FQGNSA. The CDR3 totals 15 residues. With 5 bases clipped from V and 7 bases from J, the junction kept 10 bases outside the gene matches. The CDR3 coding sequence is TGTGCCAGCAGCGCGTACCGGACAGGGACGCAGCCCCAGCATTTT. It is translated as CASSAYRTGTQPQHF.

This clonotype has ten or more counts. The chain joins TRBV12-3 or TRBV12-4 to TRBJ1-2; 9 bases are a match to TRBD1. This CDR3 is built from 14 residues. The J segment lost 7 bases and the V segment lost 6 bases, leaving 9 bases of the junction unmatched. The CDR3 DNA reads as TGTGCCAGCAGGACTGGGACAGGGTTCGCTGGCTACACCTTC. Its translation: CASRTGTGFAGYTF.